These 28 T cell receptor beta chains came from one sample sequenced in a study of T cell responses to AZD1222 COVID-19 vaccine. The table came from immunoSEQ multiplex PCR; TCRdb's copy has only in-frame clones and leaves some out. The data show 150,000 to 180,000 clones, more than 90% seen once. This specimen was peripheral blood, taken on day 0 of AZD1222 vaccination. Every receptor here comes from an adult in good health.

The genes are TRBV18 and TRBJ2-7, with TRBD2 matching over 16 bases. The CDR3 has 16 residues. J lost 3 bases, V lost 6 bases, and 5 bases had no gene match. Germline-derived CDR1 and CDR2 are KGHSH and LQKENI. CDR3 nucleotides: TGTGCCAGCTCGGGACTAGCGGGAGGGGGAAGCTACGAGCAGTACTTC. Amino acids: CASSGLAGGGSYEQYF.

The chain recombines TRBV4-3 with TRBJ1-1, with D tentatively TRBD1 (6 bases). The germline V gene has CDR1 LGHNA and CDR2 YSLEER. The CDR3 covers 15 residues. Trimming took off 2 bases at V and 0 bases at J, with 10 bases between the two ends. CDR3 coding DNA: TGCGCCAGCAGCCAAACCCGACAGGTGAACACTGAAGCTTTCTTT. It is translated as CASSQTRQVNTEAFF.

The chain uses TRBV29-1 and TRBJ2-1; 8 nucleotides match TRBD1. The CDR3 consists of 13 residues. V shed 5 bases and J 3 bases; nucleotides not matched to a gene: 3. Germline CDR1 SQVTM, CDR2 ANQGSEA. CDR3 in DNA: TGCAGCGTTTTCGGACAGGGCTACAATGAGCAGTTCTTC. Translation gives CSVFGQGYNEQFF.

The rearrangement links TRBV25-1 to TRBJ1-1; no firm D call. Germline V gene data show CDR1 as MGHDK and CDR2 as SYGVNS. Deletions cut 2 bases from V and 0 bases from J, with 10 bases between. The CDR3 consists of 15 residues. The CDR3 is CASSELWGLNTEAFF. The CDR3 region has the DNA TGTGCCAGCAGTGAACTCTGGGGATTGAACACTGAAGCTTTCTTT.

CDR3 nucleotide sequence: TGTGCCAGCAGTTTTTACCAGGGGAGCGATACGCAGTATTTT. Its translation is CASSFYQGSDTQYF. The chain has TRBV6-5 and TRBJ2-3; maybe TRBD1 (6 bases). The V gene's germline CDR1 is MNHEY and CDR2 SVGAGI. V lost 4 bases, J lost 6 bases, and 14 bases lay in between. The CDR3 runs to 14 residues.

The CDR3 protein is CASGLALAGYTDTQYF. The DNA of the CDR3 is TGTGCTAGTGGTTTGGCCTTAGCGGGGTACACAGATACGCAGTATTTT. This chain uses TRBV12-5 with TRBJ2-3, with TRBD2 identical over 8 bases. The CDR3 is made up of 16 amino acids. Trimming removed 1 base from V and 2 bases from J; junction bases left unmatched: 5. Per germline, CDR1 LGHNT and CDR2 FRNRAP.

This sequence joins TRBV4-1 and TRBJ2-7; D not certain. Trimming cost V 4 bases and J 3 bases, with 13 bases left between them. Germline assignment: CDR1 MGHRA and CDR2 YSYEKL. The CDR3 is 14 residues long. The CDR3 DNA follows: TGCGCCAGCAGCCCACAGCCGCAGATCTACGAGCAGTACTTC. This codes for CASSPQPQIYEQYF.

This clone came up a few times. At one of its ends the junction is not consistent with the germline gene, which may arise from a read error. The chain carries TRBV7-2 and TRBJ2-7; D gene ambiguous. CDR1 and CDR2 from the germline V gene are SGHTA and FQGNSA. This CDR3 region has 11 residues. The CDR3 loop reads CASSLGQTRDF. The CDR3 region has the DNA TGTGCCAGCAGCTTGGGCCAAACCCGCGACTTC.

The chain is built from TRBV29-1 and TRBJ1-1; D remains ambiguous. The germline V gene encodes CDR1 SQVTM and CDR2 ANQGSEA. This CDR3 comprises 13 residues. V gave up 4 bases and J gave up 0 bases, with 9 bases separating them. CDR3 in amino acids: CSVARRMNTEAFF. CDR3 nucleotide sequence: TGCAGCGTTGCTCGGAGGATGAACACTGAAGCTTTCTTT.

The chain links TRBV7-9 to TRBJ1-5; TRBD1 might be the D (5 bases). The CDR3 sequence is 19 residues long. V lost 5 bases and J 4 bases, leaving 27 bases between the germline ends. The germline CDR1 and CDR2 sequences are SEHNR and FQNEAQ (reference sequence). CDR3 sequence: CASSPGYGGLIPENQPQHF. CDR3 in DNA: TGTGCCAGCAGCCCAGGATACGGGGGTTTAATTCCCGAGAATCAGCCCCAGCATTTT.

This rearrangement joins TRBV5-4 to TRBJ1-6, with D tentatively TRBD1 (5 bases). V was cut by 1 base and J by 7 bases, with 12 bases left in between. This CDR3 region has 15 residues. Germline CDR1 and CDR2: SGHNT and YYREEE (reference sequence). In nucleotides, the CDR3 is TGTGCCAGCAGCTTGATCAAGGGACCAAATTCACCCCTCCACTTT. As protein: CASSLIKGPNSPLHF. The complete variable domain, with remaining parts taken from reference TRBV5-4 and TRBJ1-6, reads ETGVTQSPTHLIKTRGQQVTLRCSSQSGHNTVSWYQQALGQGPQFIFQYYREEENGRGNFPPRFSGLQFPNYSSELNVNALELDDSALYLCASSLIKGPNSPLHFGNGTRLTVT.

The chain links TRBV9 to TRBJ2-7; 12 nucleotides line up with TRBD1. The CDR3 totals 16 residues. The V segment lost 4 bases and the J segment 7 bases; nucleotides outside the gene matches: 12. Germline V gene sequence: CDR1 SGDLS, CDR2 YYNGEE. CDR3 sequence: CASSPLGGQGAGEQYF. The CDR3 nucleotides read TGTGCCAGCAGCCCCCTCGGGGGACAGGGGGCTGGAGAGCAGTACTTC.

V usage is TRBV5-8 and J usage is TRBJ2-2, with 9 positions matching TRBD1. V lost 6 bases to trimming and J lost 5 bases; unmatched junction nucleotides: 8. The CDR3 covers 15 residues. Germline V CDR1 and CDR2: SGHTS, YDEGEE. CDR3 sequence: CASTTGTGLTGELFF. The CDR3, as DNA: TGTGCCAGCACCACCGGGACAGGGTTAACCGGGGAGCTGTTTTTT.

The V and J genes are TRBV7-9 and TRBJ2-3; TRBD2 matches at 8 bases. The CDR3 has 17 residues. Trimming at V came to 5 bases and at J to 0 bases, leaving 10 bases not matched to a gene. The germline V gene encodes CDR1 SEHNR and CDR2 FQNEAQ (reference sequence). The chain's CDR3 is CASSDLLTGGSTDTQYF. CDR3 DNA sequence: TGTGCCAGCAGCGATCTTTTGACGGGAGGGAGCACAGATACGCAGTATTTT.

The V and J genes are TRBV30 and TRBJ1-6; D gene unclear. CDR3 size: 13 residues. Germline V gene lookup returns CDR1 GTSNPN and CDR2 SVGIG (reference sequence). V was cut by 2 bases and J by 0 bases, with 2 bases left in between. The DNA of the CDR3 is TGTGCCTGGAGTTCCTCCTATAATTCACCCCTCCACTTT. Translated, it gives CAWSSSYNSPLHF.

Only one count was recorded for this clone. This chain uses TRBV7-2 with TRBJ1-4; D is perhaps TRBD1 (5 bases). The CDR3 has 15 amino acids. The germline gives CDR1 SGHTA, CDR2 FQGNSA. V was cut by 5 bases and J by 5 bases, with 15 bases left in between. This chain's CDR3 is CASSQMGRGNEKLFF. Written as DNA, the CDR3 is TGTGCCAGCAGCCAAATGGGACGGGGCAATGAAAAACTGTTTTTT.

The chain couples TRBV25-1 to TRBJ1-2, with D perhaps matching TRBD1 (6 bases). In germline, CDR1 is MGHDK, CDR2 SYGVNS. The CDR3 runs 12 residues. The V end lost 7 bases, the J end lost 3 bases, and 9 bases lay between the germline ends. The chain's CDR3 is CASNRADYGYTF. The CDR3 nucleotides read TGTGCCAGCAACAGGGCGGACTATGGCTACACCTTC.

This chain uses TRBV7-2 with TRBJ2-1; 10 bases agree with TRBD2. Per germline, CDR1 SGHTA and CDR2 FQGNSA. V was pared by 2 bases and J by 9 bases, with 10 bases of the junction left unmatched. CDR3 length equals 16 residues. CDR3: CASSLYKSGRGGEQFF. CDR3 nucleotides: TGTGCCAGCAGCTTATATAAAAGCGGGAGGGGGGGTGAGCAGTTCTTC.

The J gene is TRBJ1-2, the V gene TRBV15; TRBD1 is a possible D gene (5 bases). Germline assignment: CDR1 LNHNV and CDR2 YYDKDF (reference sequence). The CDR3 length is 16 residues. V was shortened by 1 base and J by 3 bases, with 15 bases between the two germline ends. As DNA, the CDR3 is TGTGCCACCAGCAGAGGCCGAGGCAGGGTGCACTATGGCTACACCTTC. Translated: CATSRGRGRVHYGYTF.

The chain uses TRBV11-3 and TRBJ2-7; 7 nucleotides match TRBD1. V lost 8 bases, J lost 2 bases, and 3 bases stayed unmatched. The germline gives CDR1 SGHNT, CDR2 YENEEA. The CDR3 length is 12 residues. CDR3 coding DNA: TGTGCCAGCCGACAGGGAACCTACGAGCAGTACTTC. Translating gives CASRQGTYEQYF.

The chain couples TRBV10-3 to TRBJ1-5; 9 nucleotides match TRBD1. After removal of 10 bases from V and 3 bases from J, the junction contained 7 bases not matched to a gene. The CDR3 length is 14 residues. Germline V CDR1 and CDR2: ENHRY, SYGVKD. In DNA form, the CDR3 reads TGTGCCACCTCCGGGACAGGGAACAATCAGCCCCAGCATTTT. This gives the protein CATSGTGNNQPQHF.

The rearrangement joins TRBV5-6 to TRBJ2-5, with TRBD2 matching over 12 bases. Trimming took 4 bases from V and 1 from J; bases not matched to a gene: 2. Per germline, CDR1 SGHDT and CDR2 YYEEEE. This CDR3 region has 15 residues. CDR3: CASSQTSGGQETQYF. The CDR3 DNA follows: TGTGCCAGCAGCCAGACTAGCGGGGGCCAAGAGACCCAGTACTTC.

The chain recombines TRBV28 with TRBJ1-6; possible D gene TRBD1, 6 bases. The CDR3 has 15 residues. V lost 7 bases to trimming and J lost 7 bases, with 17 bases between them. CDR1 MDHEN and CDR2 SYDVKM come from the germline V gene. The chain's CDR3 is CASTPQGIRNSPLHF. In nucleotides, the CDR3 is TGTGCCAGCACCCCCCAGGGGATAAGGAATTCACCCCTCCACTTT.

This chain connects TRBV10-3 to TRBJ2-1; 15 bases fit TRBD2. Losses at the gene ends were 10 bases for V and 7 bases for J; bases not matched to a gene: 17. Per the germline V gene, CDR1 is ENHRY and CDR2 is SYGVKD. The CDR3 is made up of 18 amino acids. CDR3 loop: CATTNAGLAGGIANEQFF. The DNA of the CDR3 is TGTGCCACCACGAACGCGGGACTAGCGGGAGGAATTGCAAATGAGCAGTTCTTC.

This clone was recorded once. The CDR3: CASSRRGAVGYTF. Written as DNA, the CDR3 is TGTGCCAGCAGCAGAAGGGGGGCGGTAGGCTACACCTTC. This chain connects TRBV5-5 to TRBJ1-2; D possibly corresponds to TRBD1 (6 bases). Trimming removed 4 bases at V and 8 bases at J, with 15 bases between. Germline V gives CDR1 SGHKS, CDR2 YYEKEE (reference sequence). The CDR3 runs 13 residues. Variable domain in full (rest from reference TRBV5-5 and TRBJ1-2): DAGVTQSPTHLIKTRGQQVTLRCSPISGHKSVSWYQQVLGQGPQFIFQYYEKEERGRGNFPDRFSARQFPNYSSELNVNALLLGDSALYLCASSRRGAVGYTFGSGTRLTVV.

This chain links TRBV6-5 with TRBJ2-7; D perhaps matches TRBD2 (7 bases). V shed 6 bases and J shed 3 bases, with 12 bases lying between them. CDR3 length equals 13 residues. CDR1 is MNHEY, CDR2 SVGAGI, per germline. The CDR3 here is CASSQGGVYEQYF. CDR3 DNA: TGTGCCAGCAGCCAAGGGGGGGTCTACGAGCAGTACTTC.

The chain employs TRBV5-4 and TRBJ1-4, with 9 bases that match TRBD1. The V segment lost 3 bases and the J segment 4 bases; nucleotides outside the gene matches: 4. Per germline, CDR1 SGHNT and CDR2 YYREEE (reference sequence). CDR3 length: 15 amino acids. CDR3 residues: CASSSGTGNNEKLFF. Here the CDR3 DNA reads TGTGCCAGCAGCTCCGGGACAGGGAATAATGAAAAACTGTTTTTT.

Of note for this clone: Other DNA sequences in this specimen translate into the identical CDR3. This rearrangement joins TRBV18 to TRBJ1-5; D ambiguous. The V and J ends lost 3 bases and 0 bases respectively, with 6 bases between them. Per germline, CDR1 KGHSH and CDR2 LQKENI. The CDR3 runs to 14 residues. The chain's CDR3 is CASSPPTSNQPQHF. The CDR3 DNA is TGTGCCAGCTCACCGCCCACTAGCAATCAGCCCCAGCATTTT.